This T cell receptor (beta chain) was found in a study of CD8+CD57+ T cells in acquired aplastic anemia. Patients included in sequencing had previously demonstrated CD8+CD57+ cell expansion by flow cytometry. The length of the CDR3 is 12 residues. CDR1 and CDR2 from the germline V gene are KGHSH and LQKENI. V was trimmed by 6 bases and J by 8 bases, leaving 13 bases between them. Template material for TCR beta VDJ and CDR3 profiling consisted of genomic DNA. TCRdb redid the calling of the reads with MiXCR, one entry per CDR3 protein. The table has around 170,000 distinct CDR3 sequences, 48% seen once.

The chain has TRBV18 and TRBJ1-2, with D unclear. The receptor's source is a human donor with aplastic anemia. What was sequenced was sorted CD4+, CD8+, or CD8+CD57+ T cells (not recorded which) from PBMCs. The CDR3 DNA is TGTGCCAGCTCGCTCGGGGAGGAGGGCTACACCTTC. This translates into CASSLGEEGYTF.